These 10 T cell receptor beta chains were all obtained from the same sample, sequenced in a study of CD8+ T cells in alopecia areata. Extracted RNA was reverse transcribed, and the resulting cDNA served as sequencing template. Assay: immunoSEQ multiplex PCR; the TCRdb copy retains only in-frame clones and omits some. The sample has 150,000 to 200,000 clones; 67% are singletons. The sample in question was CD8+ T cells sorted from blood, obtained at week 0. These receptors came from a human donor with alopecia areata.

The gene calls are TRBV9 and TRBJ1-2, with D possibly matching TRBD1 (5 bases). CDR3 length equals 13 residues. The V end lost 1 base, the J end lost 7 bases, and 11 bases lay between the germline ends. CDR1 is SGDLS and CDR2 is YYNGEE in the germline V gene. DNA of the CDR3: TGTGCCAGCAGCGTAATTCAGGGCGGTGGCTACACCTTC. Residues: CASSVIQGGGYTF.

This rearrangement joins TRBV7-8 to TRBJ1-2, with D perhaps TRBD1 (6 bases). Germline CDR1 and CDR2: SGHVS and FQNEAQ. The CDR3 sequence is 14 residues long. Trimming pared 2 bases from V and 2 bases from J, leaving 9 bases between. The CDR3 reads CASSLSGANYGYTF. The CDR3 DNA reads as TGTGCCAGCAGCTTATCAGGGGCAAACTATGGCTACACCTTC.

As DNA, the CDR3 is TGTGCCAGCTCACCCGAGGACAGGGCGGAAGAGACCCAGTACTTC. As protein: CASSPEDRAEETQYF. The chain recombines TRBV18 with TRBJ2-5; TRBD1 matches 8 bases. The germline V gene encodes CDR1 KGHSH and CDR2 LQKENI. The trim removed 3 bases at V and 3 bases at J, leaving 6 bases unmatched. This CDR3 comprises 15 residues.

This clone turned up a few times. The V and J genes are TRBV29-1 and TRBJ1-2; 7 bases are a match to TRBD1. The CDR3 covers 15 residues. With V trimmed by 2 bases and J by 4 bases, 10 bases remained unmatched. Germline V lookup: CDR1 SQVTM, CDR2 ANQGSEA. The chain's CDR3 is CSVESWSGGGYGYTF. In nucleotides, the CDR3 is TGCAGCGTTGAAAGCTGGTCAGGGGGGGGCTATGGCTACACCTTC.

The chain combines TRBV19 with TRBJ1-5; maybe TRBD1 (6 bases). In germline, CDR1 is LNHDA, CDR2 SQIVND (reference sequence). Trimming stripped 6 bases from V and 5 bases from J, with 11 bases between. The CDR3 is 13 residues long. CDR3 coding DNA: TGTGCCAGTAGCATACAGGGACATCAGCCCCAGCATTTT. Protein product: CASSIQGHQPQHF.

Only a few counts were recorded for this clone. The CDR3 nucleotides are TGTGCCAGCAGCTTAAGAGTAGAAGGGTCGCAGTATTTT. Encoded protein: CASSLRVEGSQYF. V and J are TRBV7-9 and TRBJ2-3; D gene uncertain. V was clipped by 2 bases and J by 10 bases, with 13 bases between them. This CDR3 comprises 13 residues. CDR1 SEHNR and CDR2 FQNEAQ come from the germline V gene (reference sequence).

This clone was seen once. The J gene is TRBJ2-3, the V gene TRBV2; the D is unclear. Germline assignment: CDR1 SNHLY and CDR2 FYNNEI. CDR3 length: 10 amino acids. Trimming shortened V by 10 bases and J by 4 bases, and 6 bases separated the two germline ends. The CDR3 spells CAILADTQYF. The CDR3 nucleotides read TGTGCCATTCTTGCAGATACGCAGTATTTT. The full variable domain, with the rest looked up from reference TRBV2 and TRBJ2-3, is EPEVTQTPSHQVTQMGQEVILRCVPISNHLYFYWYRQILGQKVEFLVSFYNNEISEKSEIFDDQFSVERPDGSNFTLKIRSTKLEDSAMYFCAILADTQYFGPGTRLTVL.

The CDR3 DNA reads as TGTGCCACTTATCTCGCAGGGCGATCCTACGAGCAGTACTTC. Translation: CATYLAGRSYEQYF. V usage is TRBV2 and J usage is TRBJ2-7, with D maybe TRBD1 (5 bases). Trimming left V 10 bases short and J 1 base short, with 17 bases between. CDR3 length equals 14 residues. CDR1 and CDR2 (germline): SNHLY, FYNNEI.

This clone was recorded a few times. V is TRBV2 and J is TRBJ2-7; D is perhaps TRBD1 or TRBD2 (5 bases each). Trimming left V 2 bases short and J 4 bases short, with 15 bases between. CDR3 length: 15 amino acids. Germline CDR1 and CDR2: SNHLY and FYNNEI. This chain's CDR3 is CASSEWGGRLYEQYF. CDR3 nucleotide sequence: TGTGCCAGCAGTGAATGGGGCGGGCGGCTATACGAGCAGTACTTC.

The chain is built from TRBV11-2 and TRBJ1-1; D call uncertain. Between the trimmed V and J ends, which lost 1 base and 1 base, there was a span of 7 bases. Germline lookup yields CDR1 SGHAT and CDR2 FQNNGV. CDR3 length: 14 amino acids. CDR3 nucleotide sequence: TGTGCCAGCAGCTTAGGGGCAGGGAACACTGAAGCTTTCTTT. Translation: CASSLGAGNTEAFF.